One sample yielded the 27 T cell receptor beta chains listed below, sequenced in a study of shared clonotypes between healthy human individuals. Assay: immunoSEQ multiplex PCR; the TCRdb copy retains only in-frame clones and omits some. The repertoire holds around 1,900,000 clones, with 93% as singletons. Only CD45RO-negative cells positively selected for CCR7 counted as naive CD8 cells, so terminally differentiated effector memory CD45RA+ cells were excluded. The sequencing sample was made of naive CD8+ T cells from PBMCs. The receptors shown here come from a man aged 18 to 29 in good health. Some clones in this sample may be carry-over from other donors' samples.

V gene TRBV6-1 combines with J gene TRBJ2-1, with D hard to call. Germline CDR1 and CDR2: MNHNS and SASEGT. The CDR3 contains 10 residues. V lost 3 bases and J 10 bases, leaving 4 bases between the germline ends. The CDR3 coding sequence is TGTGCCAGCAGTGACCCGGAGCAGTTCTTC. Its protein product is CASSDPEQFF.

The rearrangement links TRBV6-5 to TRBJ1-1; tentative D call: TRBD1 (6 bases). The V end lost 7 bases, the J end lost 0 bases, and 9 bases lay between the germline ends. Germline-derived CDR1 and CDR2 are MNHEY and SVGAGI. CDR3 length equals 13 residues. The DNA of the CDR3 is TGTGCCAGCAACGACAGGTTGAACACTGAAGCTTTCTTT. The encoded protein is CASNDRLNTEAFF.

V is TRBV11-2 and J is TRBJ2-1; D may match TRBD1 or TRBD2 (5 bases each). Germline CDR1 reads SGHAT; CDR2 reads FQNNGV. Trimming left V 2 bases short and J 6 bases short, with 17 bases between. This CDR3 has 16 amino acids. Written as DNA, the CDR3 is TGTGCCAGCAGCTTAATTCGGGACGGGATTGGCAATGAGCAGTTCTTC. Amino acid sequence: CASSLIRDGIGNEQFF.

The CDR3 reads CASNALGWTGGNEQYF. DNA for the CDR3: TGTGCCAGCAACGCCCTTGGCTGGACAGGGGGCAACGAGCAGTACTTC. The V call is TRBV28, the J call TRBJ2-7; 11 nucleotides agree with TRBD1. Germline loops: CDR1 MDHEN, CDR2 SYDVKM. The CDR3 contains 16 residues. Trimming cost V 7 bases and J 5 bases; bases outside gene matches: 13.

As concerns this clone: A much larger clone differs from this one at a single base, so this may be a read error. In the same sample, other DNA sequences code for this CDR3. The V and J genes are TRBV27 and TRBJ1-1, with D possibly being TRBD1 (5 bases). V was shortened by 2 bases and J by 2 bases, with 6 bases between the two germline ends. The CDR3 totals 13 residues. Germline values: CDR1 MNHEY, CDR2 SMNVEV (reference sequence). CDR3 coding DNA: TGTGCCAGCAGTTTAGGGGGAAACACTGAAGCTTTCTTT. It translates to CASSLGGNTEAFF.

Comments on this clone: Other nucleotide sequences in the sample specify the same CDR3. The chain recombines TRBV7-8 with TRBJ2-5; 11 nucleotides align to TRBD1. The CDR3 totals 15 residues. Germline CDR1 SGHVS, CDR2 FQNEAQ. Trimming cost V 2 bases and J 2 bases; bases outside gene matches: 1. DNA for the CDR3: TGTGCCAGCAGCTTAAGGGACAGGGGGCAAGAGACCCAGTACTTC. Protein: CASSLRDRGQETQYF.

The chain uses TRBV5-1 and TRBJ1-1; TRBD1 aligns across 10 bases. Looked up from germline, CDR1 is SGHRS and CDR2 is YFSETQ. V trimming: 0 bases; J trimming: 6 bases; junction bases outside the gene matches: 8. CDR3 size: 16 residues. The CDR3 spells CASSLVGQGSNAEAFF. In DNA form, the CDR3 reads TGCGCCAGCAGCTTGGTGGGACAGGGGAGTAACGCTGAAGCTTTCTTT.

The rearrangement links TRBV6-5 to TRBJ1-5; TRBD1 aligns across 7 bases. This CDR3 comprises 16 residues. CDR1 MNHEY and CDR2 SVGAGI come from the germline V gene. Trimming cost V 4 bases and J 1 base; bases outside gene matches: 7. CDR3: CASSWAGTVSNQPQHF. DNA for the CDR3: TGTGCCAGCAGTTGGGCCGGGACAGTCAGCAATCAGCCCCAGCATTTT.

CDR3 nucleotides: TGTGCCAGCAGCCCCACTACCCGAGAGACCCAGTACTTC. Its translation: CASSPTTRETQYF. The genes are TRBV7-7 and TRBJ2-5; D not resolved. Germline loops: CDR1 SSHAT, CDR2 FNYEAQ (reference sequence). The CDR3 has 13 amino acids. Trimming removed 5 bases from V and 4 bases from J, with 11 bases in between.

The J gene is TRBJ2-7, the V gene TRBV27; 10 bases map to TRBD1. The trim removed 6 bases at V and 5 bases at J, leaving 4 bases unmatched. CDR1 is MNHEY and CDR2 is SMNVEV in the germline V gene (reference sequence). The CDR3 contains 13 residues. The CDR3: CASRDRGGHEQYF. For the CDR3, the DNA is TGTGCCAGCAGGGACAGGGGGGGCCACGAGCAGTACTTC.

This clone came up once. The V call is TRBV11-2, the J call TRBJ1-1; D call uncertain. CDR1 and CDR2 from the germline V gene are SGHAT and FQNNGV. Trimming left V 3 bases short and J 0 bases short, with 20 bases between. The length of the CDR3 is 18 residues. CDR3 sequence reads: CASSFAPTRVPLNTEAFF. CDR3 nucleotide sequence: TGTGCCAGCAGCTTCGCCCCGACAAGGGTGCCCTTGAACACTGAAGCTTTCTTT.

The J gene is TRBJ2-1, the V gene TRBV7-8; no firm D call. The CDR3 extends over 14 amino acids. V gave up 2 bases and J gave up 8 bases, with 13 bases separating them. Germline V gives CDR1 SGHVS, CDR2 FQNEAQ. CDR3 amino acids: CASSLFGFRDEQFF. The CDR3 DNA sequence: TGTGCCAGCAGCTTATTTGGTTTTCGGGATGAGCAGTTCTTC.

The chain uses TRBV28 and TRBJ2-3, with no clear D. Trimming shortened V by 3 bases and J by 2 bases, and 9 bases separated the two germline ends. Germline CDR1 and CDR2: MDHEN and SYDVKM. The CDR3 consists of 14 residues. The CDR3 region is CASSFRQDTDTQYF. DNA for the CDR3: TGTGCCAGCAGTTTTCGACAAGACACAGATACGCAGTATTTT.

The CDR3 DNA is TGTGCCATCAGTGAGCCGATATCTGGGCCCTTCTCTGGAAACACCATATATTTT. Translation: CAISEPISGPFSGNTIYF. The rearrangement links TRBV10-3 to TRBJ1-3; D unclear. Germline V gene sequence: CDR1 ENHRY, CDR2 SYGVKD. Trimming stripped 2 bases from V and 0 bases from J, with 17 bases between. This CDR3 region has 18 residues.

The chain combines TRBV28 with TRBJ2-7; the D gene is possibly TRBD1 (6 bases). The CDR3 spans 15 residues. Germline CDR1 is MDHEN and CDR2 is SYDVKM. V lost 5 bases to trimming and J lost 6 bases, with 20 bases between them. The CDR3 here is CASSLGRGPLGEQYF. In nucleotides, the CDR3 is TGTGCCAGCAGTCTCGGCAGGGGACCCCTGGGCGAGCAGTACTTC.

V is TRBV11-2 and J is TRBJ2-7, with no clear D. There are 14 residues in the CDR3. V shed 5 bases and J shed 9 bases, with 20 bases lying between them. CDR1 SGHAT and CDR2 FQNNGV come from the germline V gene. CDR3 in DNA: TGTGCCAGCAGCCTATCTCCGGGCGGTGCGTGGCAGTACTTC. This sequence encodes CASSLSPGGAWQYF. Full variable domain (missing parts from reference TRBV11-2 and TRBJ2-7): EAGVAQSPRYKIIEKRQSVAFWCNPISGHATLYWYQQILGQGPKLLIQFQNNGVVDDSQLPKDRFSAERLKGVDSTLKIQPAKLEDSAVYLCASSLSPGGAWQYFGPGTRLTVT.

This rearrangement joins TRBV30 to TRBJ2-7; D uncertain. Trimming removed 4 bases from V and 2 bases from J, with 9 bases in between. This CDR3 region has 12 residues. From germline, CDR1 is GTSNPN and CDR2 SVGIG (reference sequence). Here the CDR3 reads CAWNSSPYEQYF. CDR3 sequence (DNA): TGTGCCTGGAACAGTAGCCCCTACGAGCAGTACTTC.

V usage is TRBV29-1 and J usage is TRBJ2-3; 7 nucleotides align to TRBD2. Germline V gene data show CDR1 as SQVTM and CDR2 as ANQGSEA. The J segment lost 6 bases and the V segment lost 4 bases, leaving 7 bases of the junction unmatched. This CDR3 has 13 amino acids. The CDR3 region has the DNA TGCAGCGTTGGGGCGGGAGAGGTGGATACGCAGTATTTT. It yields the protein CSVGAGEVDTQYF.

The chain carries TRBV6-1 and TRBJ2-3; tentatively, D is TRBD1 (5 bases). The ends were cut back, 9 bases at V and 4 bases at J, with 20 bases in the middle. The CDR3 is 15 residues long. Germline CDR1 and CDR2: MNHNS and SASEGT. The CDR3 DNA follows: TGTGCCAGTCTCAGGGCCAGGGCCGCCGCAGATACGCAGTATTTT. Translating gives CASLRARAAADTQYF.

The V call is TRBV9, the J call TRBJ2-3, with 7 bases matching TRBD1. CDR3 length: 15 residues. J lost 5 bases, V lost 0 bases, and 6 bases had no gene match. Germline V CDR1 and CDR2: SGDLS, YYNGEE. The CDR3 region is CASSVVGTAKDTQYF. The CDR3 DNA sequence: TGTGCCAGCAGCGTAGTCGGGACAGCCAAAGATACGCAGTATTTT.

The chain couples TRBV7-2 to TRBJ1-1, with D hard to call. With 1 base removed from V and 2 bases from J, the gap between germline ends came to 11 bases. This CDR3 region has 15 residues. Germline V gene data show CDR1 as SGHTA and CDR2 as FQGNSA. The CDR3 nucleotides are TGTGCCAGCAGCTTAGGATGGGCGGGAAACACTGAAGCTTTCTTT. Its translation is CASSLGWAGNTEAFF.

This chain links TRBV19 with TRBJ2-1; a weak D match, TRBD2 (6 bases). Per the germline V gene, CDR1 is LNHDA and CDR2 is SQIVND (reference sequence). V was trimmed by 7 bases and J by 8 bases, leaving 21 bases between them. CDR3 length: 15 residues. The CDR3 sequence: CASTPNDGSSDEQFF. Written as DNA, the CDR3 is TGTGCCAGTACCCCTAACGACGGGAGTAGCGATGAGCAGTTCTTC.

The V call is TRBV27, the J call TRBJ2-1; no firm D call. Deletions cut 4 bases from V and 4 bases from J, with 14 bases between. Germline-derived CDR1 and CDR2 are MNHEY and SMNVEV (reference sequence). The CDR3 sequence is 15 residues long. In nucleotides, the CDR3 is TGTGCCAGCAGTTCTTACTTACGGCCGTACAATGAGCAGTTCTTC. Its protein is CASSSYLRPYNEQFF.

With regard to this clone: This sample includes further DNA sequences coding for the same CDR3. The J gene is TRBJ2-7, the V gene TRBV19; 9 bases are a match to TRBD2. After removal of 1 base from V and 3 bases from J, the junction contained 4 bases not matched to a gene. The CDR3 is 15 residues long. Looked up from germline, CDR1 is LNHDA and CDR2 is SQIVND (reference sequence). The CDR3 sequence is CASSIGGTSFYEQYF. In nucleotides, the CDR3 is TGTGCCAGTAGTATAGGTGGGACTAGCTTCTACGAGCAGTACTTC.

Concerning this clone itself: The sample contains more than one DNA sequence encoding this CDR3. V is TRBV28 and J is TRBJ2-2; D ambiguous. The CDR3 consists of 14 residues. The V end was cut by 5 bases, the J end by 0 bases, with 7 bases between. Per the germline V gene, CDR1 is MDHEN and CDR2 is SYDVKM. CDR3 residues: CASSPDTNTGELFF. The CDR3 DNA is TGTGCCAGCAGTCCTGACACGAACACCGGGGAGCTGTTTTTT.

The J gene is TRBJ1-3, the V gene TRBV5-1; D is possibly TRBD1 (5 bases). Germline-derived CDR1 and CDR2 are SGHRS and YFSETQ. The length of the CDR3 is 17 residues. Trimming took off 1 base at V and 1 base at J, with 15 bases between the two ends. DNA for the CDR3: TGCGCCAGCAGCTTGTCGGTCCAGGGAACATCTGGAAACACCATATATTTT. Protein: CASSLSVQGTSGNTIYF.

A single count supports this clone. The chain couples TRBV2 to TRBJ2-1, with 9 bases fitting TRBD2. After removal of 3 bases from V and 4 bases from J, the junction contained 7 bases not matched to a gene. Germline loops: CDR1 SNHLY, CDR2 FYNNEI. There are 16 residues in the CDR3. The CDR3 nucleotides are TGTGCCAGCAGTGACCTAGCTAGCGGGATGTACAATGAGCAGTTCTTC. It specifies CASSDLASGMYNEQFF. Variable domain in full (rest from reference TRBV2 and TRBJ2-1): EPEVTQTPSHQVTQMGQEVILRCVPISNHLYFYWYRQILGQKVEFLVSFYNNEISEKSEIFDDQFSVERPDGSNFTLKIRSTKLEDSAMYFCASSDLASGMYNEQFFGPGTRLTVL.